These T cell receptor beta chains were read from a single sample in a study of T cell responses to AZD1222 COVID-19 vaccine. Profiled with immunoSEQ multiplex PCR; TCRdb holds only in-frame clones, not every one. The table records about 25,000 clones, roughly 87% of them present only once. The specimen comprised peripheral blood, sampled 28 days after the second AZD1222 dose. These receptors were obtained from an adult who received the AZD1222 COVID-19 vaccine. The CDR3 runs from the conserved cysteine through the conserved F or W. A D gene is named only where the DNA matches it firmly. Not all rows give a size; the values are once, few, many and, for expanded clones, a class.

>few|.|TRBJ1-5|TRBV4-1
CASSQELHYQPQHF
TGCGCCAGCAGCCAAGAATTGCACTACCAGCCCCAGCATTTT
>.|.|TRBJ2-3|TRBV4-2
CASSGAGGAVTDTQYF
TGTGCCAGCAGCGGGGCAGGCGGGGCCGTCACAGATACGCAGTATTTT
>.|TRBD1|TRBJ1-1|TRBV28
CASSLSGGNTEAFF
TGTGCCAGCAGTTTATCAGGGGGCAACACTGAAGCTTTCTTT
>.|.|TRBJ2-2|TRBV18
CASSQLSNTGELFF
TGTGCCAGCTCACAGCTCTCGAACACCGGGGAGCTGTTTTTT
>.|.|TRBJ1-5|TRBV9
CASSQGTDIKPQHF
TGTGCCAGCAGCCAGGGGACGGATATCAAGCCCCAGCATTTT
>.|TRBD2|TRBJ2-1|TRBV18
CVSSPPVGLAGNEQFF
TGTGTCAGCTCACCACCTGTAGGACTAGCGGGGAATGAGCAGTTCTTC
>.|.|TRBJ2-2|TRBV2
CASSEWNTGELFF
TGTGCCAGCAGTGAGTGGAATACCGGGGAGCTGTTTTTT
>once|.|TRBJ2-7|TRBV5-1
CASHPGSGSYEQYF
TGCGCCAGCCATCCCGGGAGCGGCTCCTACGAGCAGTACTTC
>once|TRBD2|TRBJ2-7|TRBV7-3
CASSPTPGGPSEQYF
TGTGCCAGCAGCCCTACTCCGGGAGGGCCCTCCGAGCAGTACTTC
>.|TRBD2|TRBJ2-3|TRBV2
CASRKLAGDTDTQYF
TGTGCCAGCAGAAAACTAGCGGGGGACACAGATACGCAGTATTTT
>few|.|TRBJ2-3|TRBV27
CASSLWGDSTDTQYF
TGTGCCAGCAGTTTATGGGGGGATAGCACAGATACGCAGTATTTT
>.|.|TRBJ1-2|TRBV6-6
CASSPGPLVYGYTF
TGTGCCAGCAGCCCGGGACCTCTTGTCTATGGCTACACCTTC
>once|.|TRBJ2-7|TRBV6-2/TRBV6-3
CASSYPPRRAGYEQYF
TGTGCCAGCAGTTACCCCCCCCGGAGAGCCGGCTACGAGCAGTACTTC
>.|TRBD1|TRBJ1-2|TRBV29-1
CSVGDPGGRIHGYTF
TGCAGCGTTGGGGACCCAGGGGGCCGGATTCATGGCTACACCTTC